The sequence of this T cell receptor (beta chain) was determined in a study of early T cells in non-severe SARS-CoV-2 infection. The wider study: Unsorted whole blood bulk RNA was sequenced, with unpaired chains.

This clonotype was seen a few times. Its antigen is undetermined. The TCR library protocol was used to attach unique molecular identifiers. These identifiers were attached to individual cDNA molecules. MiXCR, run by TCRdb on the 5' RACE reads, gives a single entry per CDR3 protein. The repertoire consists of under 80,000 distinct CDR3 sequences, with more than 9% occurring once and the leading ten covering approximately 4.2%. The study's findings and limits: There was a bias toward anti-spike CD8 responses in VDJdb matching, which missed private and CD4 specificities.

This sequence originates from an adult who was a healthcare worker with PCR-confirmed SARS-CoV-2 infection or an uninfected control (not recorded which). Sequencing was carried out using whole blood.

The CDR3 bases are TGTGCCAGCAGTTTAGAGGGTGAGACCCAGTACTTC. Translation: CASSLEGETQYF. The chain has TRBV12-3 or TRBV12-4 and TRBJ2-5; D not certain. The V end lost 1 base, the J end lost 5 bases, and 5 bases lay between the germline ends. The CDR3 is 12 amino acids.